This paragraph reports one T cell receptor beta chain. Its antigen is as yet unknown. Sequencing was performed with immunoSEQ multiplex PCR; in TCRdb, only in-frame clones are kept and a portion is missing. The data show 150,000 to 200,000 clones, 92% seen once. This sample stems from a study of T cell responses to AZD1222 COVID-19 vaccine. The study's findings and limits: A mostly white British donor set with more females was recruited, and clonal diversity was possibly underestimated.

This CDR3 has 13 amino acids. The germline CDR1 and CDR2 sequences are LNHDA and SQIVND (reference sequence). Unmatched junction bases numbered 7, after V lost 6 bases and J lost 6 bases. Sequenced here: peripheral blood, sampled on day 0 of AZD1222 vaccination. The rearrangement joins TRBV19 to TRBJ1-1; TRBD1 agrees at 7 bases. This clonotype originated in an adult in good health. The CDR3 loop reads CASRTGKGAEAFF. In DNA form, the CDR3 reads TGTGCCAGTAGGACAGGGAAGGGCGCTGAAGCTTTCTTT.